This T cell receptor beta chain emerged from a study of identical twins. The CDR3 length is 13 residues. V lost 0 bases, J lost 3 bases, and 5 bases lay in between. Per germline, CDR1 MNHEY and CDR2 SVGAGI. MiXCR, applied by TCRdb to the 5' RACE reads, yields one record per CDR3 protein. The sample yields about 660,000 distinct CDR3 sequences, more than 6.5% seen once. This sample was also put to use in a study of yellow fever vaccine responses in identical twins.

The sequence came from a woman between 18 and 29 years old in good health. V and J are TRBV6-5 and TRBJ2-5; D remains unclear. Sequencing was done on a sample of PBMCs. The CDR3 sequence is CASSYSVEETQYF. In DNA form, the CDR3 reads TGTGCCAGCAGTTACTCTGTGGAAGAGACCCAGTACTTC.